What follows describes a single T cell receptor (beta chain). How the authors handled the data: Amplified reference gene primers provided the basis for estimating nucleated cell counts. Method: immunoSEQ multiplex PCR; TCRdb's copy keeps in-frame clones and lacks some. The D gene and trimming were derived from the DNA, and the V and J assignments and clone size from that table. The sample holds about 230,000 clones; less than 85% are singletons and the top ten take about 2.5%. This sample was included in a study of blood T cell repertoires in COVID-19. Overall study context: Whether acute or convalescent, the COVID-19 samples came from the United States, Italy and Spain. Nucleic acid was either cDNA or gDNA, and it came from T cells, B-cell-depleted T cells, or PBMCs.

Per the germline V gene, CDR1 is SNHLY and CDR2 is FYNNEI. With V trimmed by 3 bases and J by 8 bases, 11 bases remained unmatched. The CDR3 has 15 amino acids. The rearrangement uses TRBV2 and TRBJ1-2; TRBD1 agrees at 8 bases. The sample was peripheral blood. The sequence was obtained from a woman in her 70s with active or convalescent COVID-19. CDR3 loop: CASSELTGALEGYTF. CDR3 sequence (DNA): TGTGCCAGCAGTGAGTTGACAGGGGCCCTTGAGGGCTACACCTTC.